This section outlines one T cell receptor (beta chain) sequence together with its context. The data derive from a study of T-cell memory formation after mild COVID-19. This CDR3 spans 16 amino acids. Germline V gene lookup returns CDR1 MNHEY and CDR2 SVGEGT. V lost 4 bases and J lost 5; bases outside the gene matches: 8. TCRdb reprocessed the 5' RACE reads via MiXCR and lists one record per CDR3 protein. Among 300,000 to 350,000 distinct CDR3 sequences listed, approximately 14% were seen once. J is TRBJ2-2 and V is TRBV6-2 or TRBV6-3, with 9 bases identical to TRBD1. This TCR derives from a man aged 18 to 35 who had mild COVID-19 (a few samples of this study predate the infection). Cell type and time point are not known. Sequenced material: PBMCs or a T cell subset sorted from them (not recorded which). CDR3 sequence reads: CASSSYPGTGTGELFF. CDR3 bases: TGTGCCAGCAGTTCCTATCCCGGGACAGGGACCGGGGAGCTGTTTTTT.